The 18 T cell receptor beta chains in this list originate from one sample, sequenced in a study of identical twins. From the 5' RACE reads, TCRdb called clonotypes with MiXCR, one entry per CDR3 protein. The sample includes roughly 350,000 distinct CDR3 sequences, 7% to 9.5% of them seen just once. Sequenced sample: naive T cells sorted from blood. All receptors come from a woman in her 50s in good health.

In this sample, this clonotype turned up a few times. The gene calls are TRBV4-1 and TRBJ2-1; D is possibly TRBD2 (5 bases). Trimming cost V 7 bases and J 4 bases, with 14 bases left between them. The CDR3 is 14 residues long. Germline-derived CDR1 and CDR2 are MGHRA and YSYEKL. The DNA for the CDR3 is TGCGCCAGCACAGCGGATAGCAATTACAATGAGCAGTTCTTC. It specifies CASTADSNYNEQFF.

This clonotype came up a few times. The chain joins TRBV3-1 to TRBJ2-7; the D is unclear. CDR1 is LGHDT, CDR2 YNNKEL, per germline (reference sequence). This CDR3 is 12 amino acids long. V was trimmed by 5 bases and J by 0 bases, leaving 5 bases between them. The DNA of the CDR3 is TGTGCCAGCAGCTCCGCCTCCTACGAGCAGTACTTC. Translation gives CASSSASYEQYF.

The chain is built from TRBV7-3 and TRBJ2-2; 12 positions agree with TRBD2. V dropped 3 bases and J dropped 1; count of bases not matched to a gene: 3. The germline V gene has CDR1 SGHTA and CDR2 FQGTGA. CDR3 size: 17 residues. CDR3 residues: CASSFTSGGRNTGELFF. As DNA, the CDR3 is TGTGCCAGCAGCTTTACTAGCGGGGGGCGGAACACCGGGGAGCTGTTTTTT.

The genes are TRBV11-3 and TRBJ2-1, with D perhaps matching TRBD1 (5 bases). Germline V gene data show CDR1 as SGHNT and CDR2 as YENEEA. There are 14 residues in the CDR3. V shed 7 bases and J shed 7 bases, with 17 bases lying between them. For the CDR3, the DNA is TGTGCCAGCAAGATCTCAGGGCTCACAAATGAGCAGTTCTTC. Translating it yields CASKISGLTNEQFF.

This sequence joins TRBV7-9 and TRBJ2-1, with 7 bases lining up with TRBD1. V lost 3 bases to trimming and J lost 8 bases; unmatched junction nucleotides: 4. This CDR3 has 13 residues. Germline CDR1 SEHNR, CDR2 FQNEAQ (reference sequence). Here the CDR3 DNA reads TGTGCCAGCAGCTTGAAGGGGGCCCATGAGCAGTTCTTC. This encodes CASSLKGAHEQFF. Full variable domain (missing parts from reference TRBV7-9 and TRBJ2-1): DTGVSQNPRHKITKRGQNVTFRCDPISEHNRLYWYRQTLGQGPEFLTYFQNEAQLEKSRLLSDRFSAERPKGSFSTLEIQRTEQGDSAMYLCASSLKGAHEQFFGPGTRLTVL.

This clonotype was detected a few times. The CDR3 sequence is CSASLASSYEQYF. The CDR3 DNA is TGCAGTGCTAGCCTAGCGTCCTCCTACGAGCAGTACTTC. The chain recombines TRBV20-1 with TRBJ2-7; D is possibly TRBD2 (6 bases). Trimming removed 3 bases from V and 0 bases from J, with 9 bases in between. This CDR3 has 13 residues. The germline CDR1 and CDR2 sequences are DFQATT and SNEGSKA (reference sequence).

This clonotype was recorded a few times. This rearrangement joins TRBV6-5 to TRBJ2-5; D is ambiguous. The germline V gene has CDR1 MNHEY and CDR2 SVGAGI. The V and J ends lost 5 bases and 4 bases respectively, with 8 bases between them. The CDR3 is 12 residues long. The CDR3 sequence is CASSNRRETQYF. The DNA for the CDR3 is TGTGCCAGCAGTAACCGAAGAGAGACCCAGTACTTC.

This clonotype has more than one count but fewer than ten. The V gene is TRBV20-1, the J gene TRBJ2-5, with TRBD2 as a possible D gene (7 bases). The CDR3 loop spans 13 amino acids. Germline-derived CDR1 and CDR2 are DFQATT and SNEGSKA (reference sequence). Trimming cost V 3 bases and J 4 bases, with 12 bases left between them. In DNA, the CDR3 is TGCAGTGCTAGGGGAGGGGGGGGAGAGACCCAGTACTTC. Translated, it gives CSARGGGGETQYF.

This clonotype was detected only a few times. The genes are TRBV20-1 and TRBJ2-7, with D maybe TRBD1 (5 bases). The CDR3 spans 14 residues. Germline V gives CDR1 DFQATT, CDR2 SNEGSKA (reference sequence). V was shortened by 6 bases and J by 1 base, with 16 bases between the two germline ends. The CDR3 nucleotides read TGCAGTGCCCAGTCAGGGTTTCAATCCTACGAGCAGTACTTC. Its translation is CSAQSGFQSYEQYF.

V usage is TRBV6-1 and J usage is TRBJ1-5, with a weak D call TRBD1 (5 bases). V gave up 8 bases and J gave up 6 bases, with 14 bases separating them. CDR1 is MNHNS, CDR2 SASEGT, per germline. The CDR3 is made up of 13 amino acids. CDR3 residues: CASRGMTPQPQHF. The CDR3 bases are TGTGCCAGCCGGGGCATGACCCCTCAGCCCCAGCATTTT.

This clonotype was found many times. The CDR3 loop is CASRTQGVTEAFF. The DNA of the CDR3 is TGTGCCAGCAGAACACAGGGTGTCACTGAAGCTTTCTTT. This chain uses TRBV7-9 with TRBJ1-1, with a tentative D call TRBD1 (6 bases). The germline V gene encodes CDR1 SEHNR and CDR2 FQNEAQ (reference sequence). V was pared by 6 bases and J by 4 bases, with 12 bases between. The CDR3 sequence is 13 residues long.

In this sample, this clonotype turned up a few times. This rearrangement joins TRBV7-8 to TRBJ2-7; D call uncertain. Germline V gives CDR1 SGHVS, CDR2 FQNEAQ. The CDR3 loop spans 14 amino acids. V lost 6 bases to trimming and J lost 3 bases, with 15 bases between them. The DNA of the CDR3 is TGTGCCAGCAGTTTCCGAGAGACCAGCTACGAGCAGTACGTC. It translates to CASSFRETSYEQYV.

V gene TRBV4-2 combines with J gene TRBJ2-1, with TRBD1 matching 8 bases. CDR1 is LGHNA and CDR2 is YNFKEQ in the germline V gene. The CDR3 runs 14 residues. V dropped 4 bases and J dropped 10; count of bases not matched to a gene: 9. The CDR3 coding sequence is TGTGCCAGCAGCCTCGGGACAGGTCTTTGGGAGCAGTTCTTC. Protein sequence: CASSLGTGLWEQFF.

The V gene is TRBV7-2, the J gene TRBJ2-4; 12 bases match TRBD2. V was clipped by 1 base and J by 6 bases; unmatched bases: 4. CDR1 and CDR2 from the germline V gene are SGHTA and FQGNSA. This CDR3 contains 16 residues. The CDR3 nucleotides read TGTGCCAGCAGCTTAGGACTAGCGGGAGTGGGAAACATTCAGTACTTC. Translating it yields CASSLGLAGVGNIQYF.

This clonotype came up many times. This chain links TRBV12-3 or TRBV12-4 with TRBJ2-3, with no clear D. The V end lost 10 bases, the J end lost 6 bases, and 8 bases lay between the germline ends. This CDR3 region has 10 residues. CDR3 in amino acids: CAIRPDTQYF. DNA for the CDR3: TGTGCCATCAGGCCGGATACGCAGTATTTT.

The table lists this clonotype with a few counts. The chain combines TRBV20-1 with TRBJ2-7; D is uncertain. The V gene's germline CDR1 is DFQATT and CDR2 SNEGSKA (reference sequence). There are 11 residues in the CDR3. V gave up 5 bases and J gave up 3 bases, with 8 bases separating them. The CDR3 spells CSAVAVYEQYF. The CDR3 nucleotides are TGCAGTGCTGTGGCCGTCTACGAGCAGTACTTC.

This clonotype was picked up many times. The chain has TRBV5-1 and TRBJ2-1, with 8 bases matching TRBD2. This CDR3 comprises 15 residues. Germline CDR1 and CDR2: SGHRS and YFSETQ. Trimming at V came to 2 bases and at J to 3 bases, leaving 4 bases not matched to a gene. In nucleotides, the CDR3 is TGCGCCAGCAGCTTTACTAGCGGCTACTACAATGAGCAGTTCTTC. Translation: CASSFTSGYYNEQFF. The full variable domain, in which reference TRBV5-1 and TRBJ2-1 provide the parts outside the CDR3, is KAGVTQTPRYLIKTRGQQVTLSCSPISGHRSVSWYQQTPGQGLQFLFEYFSETQRNKGNFPGRFSGRQFSNSRSEMNVSTLELGDSALYLCASSFTSGYYNEQFFGPGTRLTVL.

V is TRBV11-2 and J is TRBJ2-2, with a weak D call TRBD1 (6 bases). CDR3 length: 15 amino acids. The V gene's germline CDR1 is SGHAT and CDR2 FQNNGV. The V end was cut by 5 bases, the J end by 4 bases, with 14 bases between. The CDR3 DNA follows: TGTGCCAGCAGCACAAACCGGGACACCACCGGGGAGCTGTTTTTT. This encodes CASSTNRDTTGELFF.